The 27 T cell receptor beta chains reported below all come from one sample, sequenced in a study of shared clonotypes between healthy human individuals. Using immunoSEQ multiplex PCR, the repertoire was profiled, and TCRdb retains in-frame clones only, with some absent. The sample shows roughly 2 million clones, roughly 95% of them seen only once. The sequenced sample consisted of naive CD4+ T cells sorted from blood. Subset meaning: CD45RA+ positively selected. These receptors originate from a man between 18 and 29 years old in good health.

The CDR3, as DNA: TGTGCCAGCAGATTCAGGGGGATGAACACTGAAGCTTTCTTT. It translates to CASRFRGMNTEAFF. This sequence joins TRBV2 and TRBJ1-1; 7 bases line up with TRBD1. In germline, CDR1 is SNHLY, CDR2 FYNNEI. This CDR3 has 14 residues. The V and J ends lost 6 bases and 0 bases, in that order; junction bases with no gene match: 4.

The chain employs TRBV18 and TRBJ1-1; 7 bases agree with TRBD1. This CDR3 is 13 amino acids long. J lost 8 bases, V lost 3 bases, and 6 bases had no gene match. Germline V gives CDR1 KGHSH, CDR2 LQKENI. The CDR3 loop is CASSPGTDREAFF. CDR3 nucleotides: TGTGCCAGCTCACCGGGGACAGACCGCGAAGCTTTCTTT.

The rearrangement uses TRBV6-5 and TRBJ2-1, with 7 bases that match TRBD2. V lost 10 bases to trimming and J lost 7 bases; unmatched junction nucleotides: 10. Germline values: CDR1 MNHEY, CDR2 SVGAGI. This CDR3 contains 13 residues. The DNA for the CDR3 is TGTGCCACCACCCGGGGGGAATTGAATGAGCAGTTCTTC. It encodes CATTRGELNEQFF.

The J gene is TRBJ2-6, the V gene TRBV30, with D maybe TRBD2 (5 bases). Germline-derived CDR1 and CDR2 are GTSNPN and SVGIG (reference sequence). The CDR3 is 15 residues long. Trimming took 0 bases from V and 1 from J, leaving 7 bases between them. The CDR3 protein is CAWSVTGSGANVLTF. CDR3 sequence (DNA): TGTGCCTGGAGTGTAACGGGGTCTGGGGCCAACGTCCTGACTTTC.

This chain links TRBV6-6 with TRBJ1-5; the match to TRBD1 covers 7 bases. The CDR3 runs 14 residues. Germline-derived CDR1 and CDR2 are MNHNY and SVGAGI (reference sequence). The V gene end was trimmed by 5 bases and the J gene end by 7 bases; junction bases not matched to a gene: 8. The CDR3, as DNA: TGTGCCAGCAGTCCCACAGGGGATAGCCAGCCCCAGCATTTT. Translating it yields CASSPTGDSQPQHF.

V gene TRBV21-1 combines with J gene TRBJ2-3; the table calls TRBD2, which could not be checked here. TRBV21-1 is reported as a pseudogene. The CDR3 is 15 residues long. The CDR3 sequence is CASSNQTSGADTQYF. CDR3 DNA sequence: TGTGCCAGCAGCAACCAGACTAGCGGGGCAGATACGCAGTATTTT.

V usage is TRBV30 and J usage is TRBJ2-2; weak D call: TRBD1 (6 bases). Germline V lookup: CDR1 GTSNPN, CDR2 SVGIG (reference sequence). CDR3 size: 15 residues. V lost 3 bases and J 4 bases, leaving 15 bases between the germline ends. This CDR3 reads CAWREEGVSTGELFF. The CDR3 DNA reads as TGTGCCTGGAGGGAAGAGGGGGTGTCCACCGGGGAGCTGTTTTTT.

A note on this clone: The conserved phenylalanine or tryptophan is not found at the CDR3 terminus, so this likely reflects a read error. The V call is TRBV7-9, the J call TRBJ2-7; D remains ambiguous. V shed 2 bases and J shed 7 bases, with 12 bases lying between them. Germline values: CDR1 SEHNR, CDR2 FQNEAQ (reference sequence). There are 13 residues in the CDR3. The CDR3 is CASSLIALQEQYL. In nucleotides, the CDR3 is TGTGCCAGCAGCTTAATAGCCCTCCAAGAGCAGTACCTC.

In DNA, the CDR3 is TGTGCCAGCAGCCCAGACCGGGAGCCGCAGTATTTT. Translating it yields CASSPDREPQYF. The J gene is TRBJ2-3, the V gene TRBV7-2; a weak D match, TRBD2 (6 bases). V gave up 5 bases and J gave up 10 bases, with 13 bases separating them. Germline V gives CDR1 SGHTA, CDR2 FQGNSA. This CDR3 is built from 12 residues.

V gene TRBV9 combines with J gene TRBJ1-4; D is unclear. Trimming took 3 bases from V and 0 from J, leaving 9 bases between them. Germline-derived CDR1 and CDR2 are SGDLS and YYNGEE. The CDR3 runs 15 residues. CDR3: CASSDTPATNEKLFF. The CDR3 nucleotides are TGTGCCAGCAGCGACACACCGGCAACTAATGAAAAACTGTTTTTT.

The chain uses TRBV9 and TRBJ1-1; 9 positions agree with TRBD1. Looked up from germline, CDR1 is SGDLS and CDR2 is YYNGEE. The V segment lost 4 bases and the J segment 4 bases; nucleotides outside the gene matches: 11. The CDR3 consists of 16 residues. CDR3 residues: CASSPHFRGQGTEAFF. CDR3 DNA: TGTGCCAGCAGCCCACACTTCCGGGGACAGGGCACTGAAGCTTTCTTT.

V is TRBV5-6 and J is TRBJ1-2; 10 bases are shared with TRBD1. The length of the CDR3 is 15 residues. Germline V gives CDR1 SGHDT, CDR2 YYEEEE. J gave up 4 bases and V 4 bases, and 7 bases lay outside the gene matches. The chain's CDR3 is CASSPGGQGTYGYTF. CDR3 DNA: TGTGCCAGCAGCCCTGGGGGACAGGGGACCTATGGCTACACCTTC.

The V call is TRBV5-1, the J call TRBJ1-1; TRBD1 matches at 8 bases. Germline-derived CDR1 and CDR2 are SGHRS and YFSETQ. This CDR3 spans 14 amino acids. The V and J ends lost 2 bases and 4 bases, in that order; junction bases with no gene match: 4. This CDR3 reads CASSFGQGTTEAFF. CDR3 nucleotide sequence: TGCGCCAGCAGCTTTGGACAGGGCACCACTGAAGCTTTCTTT.

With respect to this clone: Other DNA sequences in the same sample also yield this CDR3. The CDR3: CASSRGQGIYEQYF. The CDR3 DNA reads TGTGCCAGTAGTAGGGGACAGGGGATTTACGAGCAGTACTTC. The gene calls are TRBV19 and TRBJ2-7; 10 bases align to TRBD1. The germline gives CDR1 LNHDA, CDR2 SQIVND (reference sequence). Trimming took 4 bases from V and 4 from J; bases not matched to a gene: 4. This CDR3 spans 14 amino acids. The entire variable domain, with the rest obtained from reference TRBV19 and TRBJ2-7, is as follows: DGGITQSPKYLFRKEGQNVTLSCEQNLNHDAMYWYRQDPGQGLRLIYYSQIVNDFQKGDIAEGYSVSREKKESFPLTVTSAQKNPTAFYLCASSRGQGIYEQYFGPGTRLTVT.

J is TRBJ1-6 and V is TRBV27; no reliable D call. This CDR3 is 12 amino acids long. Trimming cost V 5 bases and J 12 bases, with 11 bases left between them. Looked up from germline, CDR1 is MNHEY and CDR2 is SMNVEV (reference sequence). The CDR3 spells CASSITGGPLHF. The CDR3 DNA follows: TGTGCCAGCAGTATCACGGGAGGACCCCTCCACTTT.

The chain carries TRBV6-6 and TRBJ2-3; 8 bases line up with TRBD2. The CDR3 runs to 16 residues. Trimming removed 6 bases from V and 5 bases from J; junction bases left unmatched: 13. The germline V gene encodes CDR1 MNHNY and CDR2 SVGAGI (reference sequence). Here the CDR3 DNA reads TGTGCCAGCAGCCTTAGGAGCGGGAGTGGTGTAGATACGCAGTATTTT. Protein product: CASSLRSGSGVDTQYF.

In nucleotides, the CDR3 is TGCGCCAGCAGCGCCAGGACATCTGGAAACACCATATATTTT. Residues: CASSARTSGNTIYF. V and J are TRBV5-1 and TRBJ1-3, with D maybe TRBD1 (5 bases). Germline V gene lookup returns CDR1 SGHRS and CDR2 YFSETQ. Deletions cut 4 bases from V and 1 base from J, with 9 bases between. This CDR3 region has 14 residues.

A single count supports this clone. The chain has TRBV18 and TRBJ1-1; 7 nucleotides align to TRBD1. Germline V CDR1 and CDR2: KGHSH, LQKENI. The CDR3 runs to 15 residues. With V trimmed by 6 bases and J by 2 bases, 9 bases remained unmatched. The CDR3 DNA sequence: TGTGCCAGCTCCTCCAGACAGGGAAAAAACACTGAAGCTTTCTTT. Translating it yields CASSSRQGKNTEAFF.

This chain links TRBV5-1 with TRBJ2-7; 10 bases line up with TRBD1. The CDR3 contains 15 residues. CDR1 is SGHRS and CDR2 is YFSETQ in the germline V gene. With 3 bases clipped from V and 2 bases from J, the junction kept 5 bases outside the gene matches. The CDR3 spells CASSSTGTGAYEQYF. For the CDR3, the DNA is TGCGCCAGCAGCTCGACCGGGACAGGGGCCTACGAGCAGTACTTC.

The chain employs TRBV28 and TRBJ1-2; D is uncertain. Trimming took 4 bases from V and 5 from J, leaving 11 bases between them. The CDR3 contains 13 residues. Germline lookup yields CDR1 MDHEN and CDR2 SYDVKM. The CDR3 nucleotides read TGTGCCAGCAGTTCCCTCGTCGGGTATGGCTACACCTTC. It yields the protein CASSSLVGYGYTF.

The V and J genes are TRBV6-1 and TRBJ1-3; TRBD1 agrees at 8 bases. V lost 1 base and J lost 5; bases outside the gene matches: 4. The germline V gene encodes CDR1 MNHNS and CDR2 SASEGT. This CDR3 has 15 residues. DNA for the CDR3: TGTGCCAGCAGTGAAGTCCAGGGGGCGAGAAACACCATATATTTT. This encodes CASSEVQGARNTIYF.

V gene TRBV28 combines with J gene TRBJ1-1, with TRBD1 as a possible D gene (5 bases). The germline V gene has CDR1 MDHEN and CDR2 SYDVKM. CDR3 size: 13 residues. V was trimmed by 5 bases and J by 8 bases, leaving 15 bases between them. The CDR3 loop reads CASSPVLGGEAFF. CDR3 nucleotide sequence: TGTGCCAGCAGTCCAGTTCTCGGGGGGGAAGCTTTCTTT.

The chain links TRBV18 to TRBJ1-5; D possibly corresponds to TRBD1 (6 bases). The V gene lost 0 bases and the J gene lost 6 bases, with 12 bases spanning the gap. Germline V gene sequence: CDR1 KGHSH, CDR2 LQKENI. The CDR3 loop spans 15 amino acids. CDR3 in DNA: TGTGCCAGCTCACCACCAGCAGGGGATGGTCAGCCCCAGCATTTT. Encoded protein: CASSPPAGDGQPQHF.

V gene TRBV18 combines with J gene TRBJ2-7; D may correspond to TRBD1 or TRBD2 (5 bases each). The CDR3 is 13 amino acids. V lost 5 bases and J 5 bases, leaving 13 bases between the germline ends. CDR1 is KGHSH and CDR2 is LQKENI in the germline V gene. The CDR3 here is CASSTGTFNEQYF. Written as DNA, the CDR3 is TGTGCCAGCTCAACTGGGACCTTCAACGAGCAGTACTTC.

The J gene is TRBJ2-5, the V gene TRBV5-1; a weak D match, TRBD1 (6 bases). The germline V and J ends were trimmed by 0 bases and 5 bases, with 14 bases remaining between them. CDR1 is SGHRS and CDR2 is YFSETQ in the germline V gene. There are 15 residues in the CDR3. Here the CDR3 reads CASSLAQGRTETQYF. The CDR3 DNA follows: TGCGCCAGCAGCTTGGCACAGGGTCGGACGGAGACCCAGTACTTC.

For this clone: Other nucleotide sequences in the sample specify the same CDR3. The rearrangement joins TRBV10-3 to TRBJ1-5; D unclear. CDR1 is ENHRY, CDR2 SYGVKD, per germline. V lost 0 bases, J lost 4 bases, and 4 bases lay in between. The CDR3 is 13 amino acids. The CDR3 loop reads CAISESRNQPQHF. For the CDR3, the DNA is TGTGCCATCAGTGAGTCTCGGAATCAGCCCCAGCATTTT.

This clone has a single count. CDR3 nucleotides: TGTGCCAGCAGCTTGGCGGGGCTAGCGCCTTCCTACAATGAGCAGTTCTTC. Its translation is CASSLAGLAPSYNEQFF. V is TRBV5-6 and J is TRBJ2-1, with D perhaps TRBD2 (6 bases). CDR3 length: 17 residues. V lost 0 bases and J 1 base, leaving 14 bases between the germline ends. CDR1 SGHDT and CDR2 YYEEEE come from the germline V gene.